This entry features one TCR beta chain sequence. What it recognizes is unknown. CDR1 is SGDLS, CDR2 YYNGEE, per germline. Trimming took off 0 bases at V and 7 bases at J, with 5 bases between the two ends. This CDR3 region has 13 residues. Produced via immunoSEQ multiplex PCR; TCRdb's table is partial and in-frame only. The sample consists of nearly 110,000 clones, 89% of them appearing once. These data originate in a study of T cell responses to AZD1222 COVID-19 vaccine. About the study: Both about-4-week and about-12-week second-dose recipients were combined. Study-wide results and limits: Just a handful of AZD1222 recipients tested seropositive at baseline. White British people made up most donors, females outnumbered males, and clonal diversity was possibly underestimated. A rise in Spike-specific TCR breadth and depth followed two AZD1222 doses.

Sequencing used peripheral blood, obtained on day 0 of AZD1222 vaccination. The source of this sequence is an adult in good health. The V and J genes are TRBV9 and TRBJ1-6; D gene ambiguous. CDR3 protein: CASSVATNSPLHF. As DNA, the CDR3 is TGTGCCAGCAGCGTAGCAACCAATTCACCCCTCCACTTT.